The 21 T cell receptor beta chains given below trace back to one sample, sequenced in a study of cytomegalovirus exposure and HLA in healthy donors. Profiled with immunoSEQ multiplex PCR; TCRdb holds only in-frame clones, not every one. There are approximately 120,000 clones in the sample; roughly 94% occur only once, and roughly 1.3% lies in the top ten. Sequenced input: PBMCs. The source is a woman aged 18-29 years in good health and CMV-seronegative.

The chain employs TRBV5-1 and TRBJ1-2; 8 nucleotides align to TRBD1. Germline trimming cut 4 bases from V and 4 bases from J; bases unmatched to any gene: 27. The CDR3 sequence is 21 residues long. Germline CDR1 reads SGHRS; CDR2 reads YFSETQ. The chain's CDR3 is CASSDFRSFGTGSPTTYGYTF. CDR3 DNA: TGCGCCAGCAGCGACTTCCGGTCATTCGGGACAGGCTCTCCCACGACCTATGGCTACACCTTC.

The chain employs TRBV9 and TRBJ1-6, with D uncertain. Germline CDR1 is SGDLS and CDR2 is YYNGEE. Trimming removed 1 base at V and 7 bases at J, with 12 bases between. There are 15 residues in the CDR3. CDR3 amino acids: CASSVSGIRNSPLHF. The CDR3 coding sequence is TGTGCCAGCAGCGTATCGGGGATTAGGAATTCACCCCTCCACTTT. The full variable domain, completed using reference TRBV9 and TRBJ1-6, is DSGVTQTPKHLITATGQRVTLRCSPRSGDLSVYWYQQSLDQGLQFLIQYYNGEERAKGNILERFSAQQFPDLHSELNLSSLELGDSALYFCASSVSGIRNSPLHFGNGTRLTVT.

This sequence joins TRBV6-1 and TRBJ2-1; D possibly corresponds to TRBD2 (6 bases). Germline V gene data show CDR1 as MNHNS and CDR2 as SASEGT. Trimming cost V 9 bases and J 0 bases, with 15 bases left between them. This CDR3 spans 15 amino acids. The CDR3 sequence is CASVPGTRSYNEQFF. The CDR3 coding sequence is TGTGCCAGTGTTCCCGGGACTCGCTCCTACAATGAGCAGTTCTTC.

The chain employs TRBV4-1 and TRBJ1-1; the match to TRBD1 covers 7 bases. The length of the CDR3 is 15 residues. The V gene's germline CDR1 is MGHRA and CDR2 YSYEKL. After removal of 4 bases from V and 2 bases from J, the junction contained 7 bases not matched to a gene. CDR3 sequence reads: CASSLQDRANTEAFF. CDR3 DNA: TGCGCCAGCAGCCTACAAGACAGGGCAAACACTGAAGCTTTCTTT.

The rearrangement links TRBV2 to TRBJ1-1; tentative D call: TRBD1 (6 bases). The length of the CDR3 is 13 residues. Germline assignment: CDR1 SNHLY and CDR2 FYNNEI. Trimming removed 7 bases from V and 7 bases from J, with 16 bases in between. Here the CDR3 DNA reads TGTGCCAGCACCCGAGGGTGGGGGCGTGAAGCTTTCTTT. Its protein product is CASTRGWGREAFF.

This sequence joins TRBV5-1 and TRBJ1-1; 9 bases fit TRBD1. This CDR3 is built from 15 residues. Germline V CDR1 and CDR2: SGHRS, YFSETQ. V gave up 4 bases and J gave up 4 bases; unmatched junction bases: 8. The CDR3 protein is CASSRAGTGTTEAFF. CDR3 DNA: TGCGCCAGCAGCCGCGCGGGGACAGGGACCACTGAAGCTTTCTTT.

Here the CDR3 DNA reads TGTGCCAGCAGCCAACGACCGGGACAGACTAATGAAAAACTGTTTTTT. This codes for CASSQRPGQTNEKLFF. The rearrangement uses TRBV28 and TRBJ1-4; 7 bases agree with TRBD1. Germline lookup yields CDR1 MDHEN and CDR2 SYDVKM. The CDR3 covers 16 residues. Trimming cost V 6 bases and J 2 bases; bases outside gene matches: 9.

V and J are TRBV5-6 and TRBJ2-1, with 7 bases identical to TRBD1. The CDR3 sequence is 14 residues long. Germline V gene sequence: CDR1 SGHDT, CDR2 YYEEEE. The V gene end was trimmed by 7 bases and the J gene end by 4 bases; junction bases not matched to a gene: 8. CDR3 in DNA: TGTGCCAGCCGGACAGGAACAGATTACAATGAGCAGTTCTTC. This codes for CASRTGTDYNEQFF.

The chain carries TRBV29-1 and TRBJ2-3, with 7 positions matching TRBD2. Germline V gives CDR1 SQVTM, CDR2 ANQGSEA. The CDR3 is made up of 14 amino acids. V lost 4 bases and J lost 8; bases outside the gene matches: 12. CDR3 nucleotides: TGCAGCGTTGGGTCGCTGCTAGCGGTATTTACGCAGTATTTT. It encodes CSVGSLLAVFTQYF.

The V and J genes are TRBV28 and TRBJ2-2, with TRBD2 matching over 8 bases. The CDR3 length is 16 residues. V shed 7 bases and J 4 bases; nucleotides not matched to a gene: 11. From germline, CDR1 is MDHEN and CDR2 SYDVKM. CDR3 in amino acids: CASIPAGGRATGELFF. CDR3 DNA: TGTGCCAGCATCCCGGCGGGAGGCCGCGCCACCGGGGAGCTGTTTTTT.

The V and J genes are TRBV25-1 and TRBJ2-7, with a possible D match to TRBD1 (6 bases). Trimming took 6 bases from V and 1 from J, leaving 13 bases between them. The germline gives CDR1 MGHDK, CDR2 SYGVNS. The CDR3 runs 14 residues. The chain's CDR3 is CASSPSDSSYEQYF. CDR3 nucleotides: TGTGCCAGCAGCCCCTCGGACAGTTCCTACGAGCAGTACTTC.

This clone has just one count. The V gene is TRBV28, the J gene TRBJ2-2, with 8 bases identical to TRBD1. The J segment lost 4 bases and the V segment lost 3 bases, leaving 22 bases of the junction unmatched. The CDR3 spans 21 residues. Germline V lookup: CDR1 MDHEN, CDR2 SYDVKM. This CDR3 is CASSFSVGTGVNGIITGELFF. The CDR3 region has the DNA TGTGCCAGCAGTTTTTCTGTGGGGACAGGAGTTAACGGGATTATCACCGGGGAGCTGTTTTTT.

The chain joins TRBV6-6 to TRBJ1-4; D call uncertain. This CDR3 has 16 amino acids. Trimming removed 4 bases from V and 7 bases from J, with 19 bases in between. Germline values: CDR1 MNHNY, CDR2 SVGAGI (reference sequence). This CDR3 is CASSLYYGLGAEKLFF. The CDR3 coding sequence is TGTGCCAGCAGTTTATACTATGGACTGGGAGCTGAAAAACTGTTTTTT.

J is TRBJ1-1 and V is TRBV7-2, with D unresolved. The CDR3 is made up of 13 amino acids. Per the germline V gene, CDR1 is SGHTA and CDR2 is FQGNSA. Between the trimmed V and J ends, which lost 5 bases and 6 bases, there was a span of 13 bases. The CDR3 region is CASSPRRSAEAFF. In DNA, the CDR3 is TGTGCCAGCAGCCCGAGGCGGTCCGCTGAAGCTTTCTTT. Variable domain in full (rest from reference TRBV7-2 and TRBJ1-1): GAGVSQSPSNKVTEKGKDVELRCDPISGHTALYWYRQSLGQGLEFLIYFQGNSAPDKSGLPSDRFSAERTGGSVSTLTIQRTQQEDSAVYLCASSPRRSAEAFFGQGTRLTVV.

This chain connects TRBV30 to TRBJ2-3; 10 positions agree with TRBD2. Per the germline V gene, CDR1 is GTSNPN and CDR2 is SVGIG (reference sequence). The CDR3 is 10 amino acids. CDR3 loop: CATGLATQYF. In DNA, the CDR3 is TGTGCGACGGGACTAGCGACGCAGTATTTT.

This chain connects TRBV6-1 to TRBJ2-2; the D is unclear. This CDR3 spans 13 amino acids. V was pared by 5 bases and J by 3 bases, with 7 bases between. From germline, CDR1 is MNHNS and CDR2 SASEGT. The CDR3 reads CASSNYDTGELFF. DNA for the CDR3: TGTGCCAGCAGTAACTATGACACCGGGGAGCTGTTTTTT.

The CDR3 DNA reads as TGTGCCTGGAGCGGACAGTGGGTAGAGTATGGCTACACCTTC. The encoded protein is CAWSGQWVEYGYTF. V gene TRBV30 combines with J gene TRBJ1-2; tentatively, D is TRBD1 (6 bases). The CDR3 covers 14 residues. Germline lookup yields CDR1 GTSNPN and CDR2 SVGIG (reference sequence). Deletions cut 3 bases from V and 5 bases from J, with 16 bases between.

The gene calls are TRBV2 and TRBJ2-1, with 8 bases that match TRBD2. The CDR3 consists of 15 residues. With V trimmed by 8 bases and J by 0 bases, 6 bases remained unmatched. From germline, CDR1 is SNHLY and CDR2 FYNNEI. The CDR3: CASDAGTSSYNEQFF. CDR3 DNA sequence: TGTGCCAGCGATGCCGGGACTAGCTCCTACAATGAGCAGTTCTTC.

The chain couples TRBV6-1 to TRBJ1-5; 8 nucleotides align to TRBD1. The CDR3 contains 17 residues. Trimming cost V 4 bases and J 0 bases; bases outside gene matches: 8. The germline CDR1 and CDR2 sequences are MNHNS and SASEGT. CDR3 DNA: TGTGCCAGCAGTGGGCGAACAGGGGGAGGTAGCAATCAGCCCCAGCATTTT. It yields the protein CASSGRTGGGSNQPQHF.

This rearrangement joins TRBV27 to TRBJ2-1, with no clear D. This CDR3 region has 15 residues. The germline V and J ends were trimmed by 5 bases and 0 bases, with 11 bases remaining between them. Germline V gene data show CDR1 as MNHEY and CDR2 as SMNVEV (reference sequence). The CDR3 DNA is TGTGCCAGCAGTCCCAGGCCCAGCTCCTACAATGAGCAGTTCTTC. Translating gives CASSPRPSSYNEQFF.

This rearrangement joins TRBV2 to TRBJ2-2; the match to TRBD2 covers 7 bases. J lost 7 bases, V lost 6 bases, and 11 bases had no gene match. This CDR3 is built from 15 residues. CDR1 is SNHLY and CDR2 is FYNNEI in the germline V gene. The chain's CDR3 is CASSSPLALGGELFF. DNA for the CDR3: TGTGCCAGCAGCTCCCCACTAGCGTTAGGCGGGGAGCTGTTTTTT.